These T cell receptor beta chains were read from a single sample in a study of blood T cell repertoires in COVID-19. The assay was immunoSEQ multiplex PCR, and TCRdb's table has in-frame clones only and misses some. Found here are about 340,000 clones, roughly 90% of them singletons; the top ten hold about 7.3%. Sequencing was done on a sample of peripheral blood. The source is a woman in her 70s with COVID-19, enrolled during active disease. Both conserved end residues are part of each CDR3. Fields, in order: D gene, V gene, clone size, J gene, CDR3 protein, CDR3 DNA. The D gene is left open where the match is weak. The size of a clone is reported for some rows only, either as once, few or many, or as a class for expanded clones.

.	TRBV12-3/TRBV12-4	.	TRBJ1-1	CASLPDSGGAFF	TGTGCCAGCCTGCCCGACTCGGGTGGGGCTTTCTTT
.	TRBV19	once	TRBJ1-2	CASSMQGTYGYTF	TGTGCCAGTAGTATGCAGGGTACCTATGGCTACACCTTC
.	TRBV6-5	once	TRBJ2-7	CASQRGALREQYF	TGTGCCAGTCAACGGGGGGCGCTGAGGGAGCAGTACTTC
.	TRBV5-1	.	TRBJ2-5	CASSPGVLQETQYF	TGCGCCAGCAGCCCCGGGGTTTTACAAGAGACCCAGTACTTC
.	TRBV18	.	TRBJ1-5	CASSPRRENQPQHF	TGTGCCAGCTCACCACGGAGGGAAAATCAGCCCCAGCATTTT
.	TRBV7-8	.	TRBJ2-1	CASRFAGSSYNEQFF	TGTGCCAGCAGGTTCGCCGGGAGCTCCTACAATGAGCAGTTCTTC
.	TRBV12-3/TRBV12-4	.	TRBJ2-5	CASSPSQGAQYF	TGTGCCAGCAGTCCTTCCCAAGGGGCCCAGTACTTC
.	TRBV9	.	TRBJ1-4	CASSVSPGEKLFF	TGTGCCAGCAGCGTATCCCCAGGTGAAAAACTGTTTTTT
TRBD1	TRBV3-1/TRBV3-2	.	TRBJ1-6	CASRLGDRARERDSPLHF	TGTGCCAGCAGACTGGGGGACAGGGCCAGGGAGAGGGATTCACCCCTCCACTTT
.	TRBV15	.	TRBJ2-1	CATSRDYSNEQFF	TGTGCCACCAGCAGAGATTACAGCAATGAGCAGTTCTTC
.	TRBV24-1	few	TRBJ1-5	CATGGDFNQPQHF	TGTGCCACGGGGGGGGATTTCAATCAGCCCCAGCATTTT
TRBD1	TRBV3-1/TRBV3-2	.	TRBJ1-2	CASSQGQDRGGYGYTF	TGTGCCAGCAGCCAAGGGCAAGACAGGGGGGGCTATGGCTACACCTTC
.	TRBV5-4	once	TRBJ2-2	CASSSEVNTGELFF	TGTGCCAGCAGCTCCGAGGTAAACACCGGGGAGCTGTTTTTT
TRBD2	TRBV9	.	TRBJ2-5	CASSGWGGTQETQYF	TGTGCCAGCAGCGGTTGGGGGGGAACGCAAGAGACCCAGTACTTC
.	TRBV4-2	.	TRBJ1-6	CASSQEQVSPLHF	TGTGCCAGCAGCCAAGAACAGGTTTCACCCCTCCACTTT
TRBD1	TRBV30	few	TRBJ1-5	CAWSDTGGSQPQHF	TGTGCCTGGAGTGATACAGGGGGAAGTCAGCCCCAGCATTTT
.	TRBV5-4	.	TRBJ1-1	CASSLDGATMNTEAFF	TGTGCCAGCAGCTTGGATGGGGCGACCATGAACACTGAAGCTTTCTTT
.	TRBV29-1	.	TRBJ1-5	CSVRSGGGNQPQHF	TGCAGCGTTCGTTCTGGAGGGGGCAATCAGCCCCAGCATTTT
TRBD1	TRBV27	.	TRBJ2-1	CANSFQGARNEQFF	TGTGCCAACAGTTTTCAGGGGGCTAGAAATGAGCAGTTCTTC
TRBD1	TRBV5-1	.	TRBJ2-3	CASSLSLGQVTDTQYF	TGCGCCAGCAGCTTGTCACTGGGACAGGTCACAGATACGCAGTATTTT
TRBD1	TRBV4-2	.	TRBJ1-1	CASSQKMTGGNTEAFF	TGTGCCAGCAGCCAAAAAATGACAGGGGGAAACACTGAAGCTTTCTTT
TRBD1	TRBV18	.	TRBJ1-3	CASSPPRGQGAAGNTIYF	TGTGCCAGCTCACCACCGAGGGGACAGGGGGCAGCTGGAAACACCATATATTTT
.	TRBV2	.	TRBJ1-1	CAGYTGNWGTEAFF	TGTGCCGGATACACAGGGAATTGGGGCACTGAAGCTTTCTTT
.	TRBV3-1/TRBV3-2	.	TRBJ1-1	CASSDPRVGDTEAFF	TGTGCCAGCAGCGACCCGCGGGTAGGTGACACTGAAGCTTTCTTT
TRBD2	TRBV7-9	.	TRBJ2-7	CASSHASGGAGEQYF	TGTGCCAGCAGCCACGCTAGCGGGGGGGCAGGCGAGCAGTACTTC
.	TRBV4-1	.	TRBJ2-7	CASSHLPRLDSSSYEQYF	TGCGCCAGCAGCCACCTACCCAGACTGGACTCGAGCTCCTACGAGCAGTACTTC
.	TRBV5-6	.	TRBJ2-1	CASSLRGGNEQFF	TGTGCCAGCAGCTTGAGGGGGGGCAATGAGCAGTTCTTC
TRBD2	TRBV9	.	TRBJ2-5	CASSAGLAGSQETQYF	TGTGCCAGCAGCGCGGGACTAGCGGGATCTCAAGAGACCCAGTACTTC
.	TRBV30	once	TRBJ1-1	CAWSVRWGDTEAFF	TGTGCCTGGAGTGTGAGGTGGGGGGACACTGAAGCTTTCTTT
.	TRBV2	.	TRBJ1-6	CASNAQGLVYNSPLHF	TGTGCCAGCAATGCTCAGGGGCTTGTCTATAATTCACCCCTCCACTTT
.	TRBV29-1	.	TRBJ1-2	CSVKPNYGYTF	TGCAGCGTGAAGCCTAACTATGGCTACACCTTC
.	TRBV12-3/TRBV12-4	.	TRBJ1-2	CASSLQGDYGYTF	TGTGCCAGCAGTCTACAGGGTGACTATGGCTACACCTTC
TRBD1	TRBV7-6	.	TRBJ2-2	CASSLYRGNTGELFF	TGTGCCAGCAGCCTCTACAGGGGGAACACCGGGGAGCTGTTTTTT
.	TRBV2	.	TRBJ1-5	CASSDPGLNQPQHF	TGTGCCAGCAGTGATCCAGGGCTCAATCAGCCCCAGCATTTT
.	TRBV7-2	few	TRBJ1-4	CASSFSQATNEKLFF	TGTGCCAGCAGCTTCTCACAGGCAACTAATGAAAAACTGTTTTTT
.	TRBV1	.	TRBJ2-3	CTSSQDWGGGTDTQYF	.
TRBD1	TRBV6-5	.	TRBJ1-1	CASTDRAATEAFF	TGTGCCAGCACAGACAGGGCTGCCACTGAAGCTTTCTTT
.	TRBV28	.	TRBJ2-3	CASSGGADLSSTDTQYF	TGTGCCAGCAGTGGTGGGGCCGATCTTTCTAGCACAGATACGCAGTATTTT
TRBD1	TRBV5-4	.	TRBJ2-1	CASSPGGEGSYNEQFF	TGTGCCAGCAGCCCAGGGGGCGAGGGCTCCTACAATGAGCAGTTCTTC
.	TRBV6-2/TRBV6-3	.	TRBJ1-5	CASSYSNQGRQPQHF	TGTGCCAGCAGTTACTCGAACCAGGGTCGACAGCCCCAGCATTTT
.	TRBV21-1	.	TRBJ1-2	CASSLRTARRGYTF	TGTGCCAGCAGCCTTCGGACAGCCCGGCGGGGCTACACCTTC
.	TRBV7-2	.	TRBJ2-7	CASSLDGSSYEQYF	TGTGCCAGCAGCCTTGACGGGAGCTCCTACGAGCAGTACTTC
.	TRBV5-1	.	TRBJ1-1	CASSLRTGGRTEAFF	TGCGCCAGCAGCTTGCGGACGGGGGGCAGAACTGAAGCTTTCTTT
.	TRBV6-6	.	TRBJ1-2	CASSLRGANYGYTF	TGTGCCAGCAGTTTACGGGGGGCGAACTATGGCTACACCTTC
TRBD2	TRBV6-1	.	TRBJ2-1	CASSEDGGGNEQFF	TGTGCCAGCAGTGAAGATGGGGGGGGCAATGAGCAGTTCTTC